This TCR beta chain was sequenced in a study of post-analysis software for immune sequencing data. General study points: When compared against controls, multiple sclerosis patients showed significantly lower normalized Chao1 diversity. The study found TRBV5-6, TRBV5-1 and TRBV20-1 among five TRBV segments more frequent in patients than controls. Strong co-clustering by F measure linked samples that shared a preparation batch.

Germline V gene sequence: CDR1 DFQATT, CDR2 SNEGSKA (reference sequence). This CDR3 region has 18 residues. With V trimmed by 3 bases and J by 1 base, 11 bases remained unmatched. Unique molecular identifiers were carried by the TCR beta cDNA libraries. Input of about 0.85 to 10 million T cells yielded hundreds of thousands of cDNA molecules. One entry per CDR3 protein results from TCRdb running MiXCR on the PCR reads. The sample shows about 430,000 distinct CDR3 sequences, more than 30% of them seen only once. This clonotype occurred a few times. Antigen unknown. The sequenced sample was blood. The TCR originated in a girl under 10 years old with multiple sclerosis. This chain connects TRBV20-1 to TRBJ2-1; 11 bases map to TRBD2. For the CDR3, the DNA is TGCAGTGCTAGGGGGAGGCTAGCGGGAGGTGATTCCTACAATGAGCAGTTCTTC. Its translation is CSARGRLAGGDSYNEQFF.